This TCR beta chain was observed in a study of cytomegalovirus exposure and HLA in healthy donors. Whole-study context: A preliminary data release comprised around 85 million unique TCRs obtained from HLA-typed donors. Findings and caveats of the study: In a later analysis, TCR beta V- and J-gene trimming showed a link to a missense DCLRE1C variant. Later work associated roughly 17,000 TCR beta sequences with HLA alleles at 0.05 false discovery rate.

Primers: 60 Vbeta forward and 13 Jbeta reverse. Original methodology: Some 11 million shared chains were among the about 80 million unique TCR beta chains that a later analysis counted. The repertoire was sequenced with immunoSEQ multiplex PCR; TCRdb's copy has only in-frame clones and lacks some. The V and J calls and clone size are taken from that table; D and trimming were inferred from the DNA. The sample features approximately 58,000 clones, with roughly 12% in its top ten. Losses at the gene ends were 3 bases for V and 6 bases for J; bases not matched to a gene: 8. This CDR3 spans 14 amino acids. Germline V gene lookup returns CDR1 MNHEY and CDR2 SMNVEV (reference sequence). As concerns this clone: Antigen unknown.

The sequenced material came from PBMCs. The TCR originated in a man aged 18 to 35 in good health and CMV-seropositive. This sequence joins TRBV27 and TRBJ2-7, with 7 nucleotides matching TRBD2. The DNA for the CDR3 is TGTGCCAGCAGTTTCGGACTAGATGTAGGCGAGCAGTACTTC. It codes for CASSFGLDVGEQYF.